The T cell receptor (beta chain) under discussion was sequenced for a study of cytomegalovirus exposure and HLA in healthy donors. General study points: Judged likely to be a sequencing artifact was a cluster of highly shared sequence variants. Reported findings show TCR beta sequences accurately forecast HLA-A and HLA-B alleles in most subjects. Apart from CMV serostatus, no immune exposure information was available.

Use of 60 Vbeta and 13 Jbeta primers characterized the PCR. Original processing methods: In a later analysis, of about 80 million unique beta chains, roughly 11 million appeared in at least two donors. Sequencing was performed with immunoSEQ multiplex PCR; in TCRdb, only in-frame clones are kept and a portion is missing. That table supplies the V and J calls and clone size; D and trimming were determined from the DNA. Of 110,000 to 150,000 clones detected, over 60% appear once; the ten largest clones hold approximately 2%. V lost 5 bases, J lost 0 bases, and 11 bases lay in between. The CDR3 is made up of 15 amino acids. Germline V CDR1 and CDR2: SNHLY, FYNNEI. Notes on this clone: Antigen: not known.

This chain links TRBV2 with TRBJ1-5; D is unresolved. Sequences were obtained from PBMCs. This sequence was found in a woman between 35 and 50 years old in good health and CMV-seronegative. The CDR3 protein is CASSYWEGSNQPQHF. The CDR3 DNA follows: TGTGCCAGCAGTTACTGGGAGGGTAGCAATCAGCCCCAGCATTTT.